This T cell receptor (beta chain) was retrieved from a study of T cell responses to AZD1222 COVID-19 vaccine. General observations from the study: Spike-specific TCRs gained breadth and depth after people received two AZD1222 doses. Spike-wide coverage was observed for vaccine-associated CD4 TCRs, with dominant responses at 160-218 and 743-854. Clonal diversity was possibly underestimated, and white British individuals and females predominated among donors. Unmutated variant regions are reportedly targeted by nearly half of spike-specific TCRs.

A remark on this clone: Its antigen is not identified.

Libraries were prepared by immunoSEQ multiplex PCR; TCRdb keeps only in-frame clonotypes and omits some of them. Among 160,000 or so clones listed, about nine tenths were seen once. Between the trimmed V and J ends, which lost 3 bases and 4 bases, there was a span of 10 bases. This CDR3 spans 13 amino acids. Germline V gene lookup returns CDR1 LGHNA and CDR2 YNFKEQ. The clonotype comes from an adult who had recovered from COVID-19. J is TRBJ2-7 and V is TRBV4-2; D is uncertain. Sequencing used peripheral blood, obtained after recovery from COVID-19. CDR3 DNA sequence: TGTGCCAGCAGCCATACGATTCTTTACGAGCAGTACTTC. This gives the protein CASSHTILYEQYF.